What follows describes a single TCR beta chain. The data belong to a study of blood T cell repertoires in COVID-19. Study-level background: Sites across the United States, Italy and Spain contributed samples from acute and convalescent COVID-19.

Trimming removed 1 base at V and 2 bases at J, with 8 bases between. CDR1 SEHNR and CDR2 FQNEAQ come from the germline V gene (reference sequence). This CDR3 spans 14 amino acids. Study processing details: From reference gene primer amplification, estimates of nucleated cell counts were derived. Sequenced by immunoSEQ multiplex PCR; TCRdb stores in-frame clones only, minus some. That table furnishes V, J and clone size, whereas the DNA furnished D and trimming. This table has 110,000 or so clones, approximately 80% appearing once. Source material: peripheral blood. This clonotype originated in a human donor in a cohort sampled during active COVID-19. This chain uses TRBV7-9 with TRBJ1-1; no clear D gene. CDR3 DNA sequence: TGTGCCAGCAGCTTAGGGGCAGCAAACACTGAAGCTTTCTTT. Encoded protein: CASSLGAANTEAFF.